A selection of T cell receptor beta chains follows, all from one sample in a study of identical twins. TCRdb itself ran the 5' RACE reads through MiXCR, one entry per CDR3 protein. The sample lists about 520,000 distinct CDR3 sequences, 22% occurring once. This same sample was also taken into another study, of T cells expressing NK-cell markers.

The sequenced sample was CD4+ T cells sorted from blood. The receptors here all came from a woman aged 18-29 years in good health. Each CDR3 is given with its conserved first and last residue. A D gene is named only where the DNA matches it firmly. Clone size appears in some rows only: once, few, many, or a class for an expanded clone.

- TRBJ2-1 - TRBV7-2 TGTGCCAGCAGCCCCTCAGGGACCGGCGAGCAGTTCTTC CASSPSGTGEQFF
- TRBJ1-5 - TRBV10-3 TGTGCCATCAGTGAAGAGGGGAGGTCGGGACAGCCCCAGCATTTT CAISEEGRSGQPQHF
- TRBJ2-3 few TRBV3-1 TGTGCCAGCAGCCAAGGCGCAGGAGATACGCAGTATTTT CASSQGAGDTQYF
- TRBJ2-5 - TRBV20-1 TGCAGTGCTTGGAAAGACAGTTCCCAACGTGGGACCCAGTACTTC CSAWKDSSQRGTQYF
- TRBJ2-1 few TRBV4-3 TGCGCCAGCAGCCAGGTGGTCGGGAGCAGCGAGCAGTTCTTC CASSQVVGSSEQFF
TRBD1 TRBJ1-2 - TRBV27 TGTGCCAGCAGGAAGACAGGGGGTAATGGCTACACCTTC CASRKTGGNGYTF
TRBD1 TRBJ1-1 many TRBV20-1 TGCAGTGCTAGACAGGGGGCCGCTGAAGCTTTCTTT CSARQGAAEAFF
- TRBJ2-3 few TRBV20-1 TGCAGTGCCACCGGGCTACGCTCGTCGGATACGCAGTATTTT CSATGLRSSDTQYF
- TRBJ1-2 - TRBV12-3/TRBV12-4 TGTGCCAGCACCATGTACCGGTATGGCTACACCTTC CASTMYRYGYTF
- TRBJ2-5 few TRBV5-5 TGTGCCAGCAGCTCCTCATTAGAGACCCAGTACTTC CASSSSLETQYF
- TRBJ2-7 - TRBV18 TGTGCCAGCTCACCGGGGTTAGCCGAGCAGTACTTC CASSPGLAEQYF
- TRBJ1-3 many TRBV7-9 TGTGCCAGCAGCTTAAGGGGGTCCCCTGGAAACACCATATATTTT CASSLRGSPGNTIYF
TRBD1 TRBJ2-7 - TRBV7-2 TGTGCCAGCAGCTTAGACCGGGACAGTACCTACGAGCAGTACTTC CASSLDRDSTYEQYF
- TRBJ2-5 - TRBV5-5 TGTGCCAGCAGGGCCGGGACCCGGGAAGAGACCCAGTACTTC CASRAGTREETQYF
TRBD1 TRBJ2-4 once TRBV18 TGTGCCAGCTCACTCACGATGACAGGGGAAGCCAAAAACATTCAGTACTTC CASSLTMTGEAKNIQYF
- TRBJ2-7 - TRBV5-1 TGCGCCAGCAGCTTAGGAGCGATTGGACTCAACGAGCAGTACTTC CASSLGAIGLNEQYF
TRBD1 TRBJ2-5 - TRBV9 TGTGCCAGCAGCGTAGCCACAGGGGGTTCCCAAGAGACCCAGTACTTC CASSVATGGSQETQYF
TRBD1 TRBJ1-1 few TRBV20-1 TGCAGTGCTAAGACAGGGAACCGGATGAACACTGAAGCTTTCTTT CSAKTGNRMNTEAFF
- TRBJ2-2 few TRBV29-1 TGCAGCGCTGGAGACAGAAAAAACACCGGGGAGCTGTTTTTT CSAGDRKNTGELFF
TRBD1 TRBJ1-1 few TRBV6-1 TGTGCCAGCCATAGGGCAGGGGGCGCAGGCACTGAAGCTTTCTTT CASHRAGGAGTEAFF
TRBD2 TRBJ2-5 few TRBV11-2 TGTGCCAGCAGCCTAACTAGCGGGGGGGGCGGGGAGACCCAGTACTTC CASSLTSGGGGETQYF
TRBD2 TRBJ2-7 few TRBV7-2 TGTGCCAGCAGCTTGTTAGCGGGAGTAGGCGAGCAGTACTTC CASSLLAGVGEQYF
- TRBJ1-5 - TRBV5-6 TGTGCCAGCAGCTGGTCCGGGACGGTAAATCAGCCCCAGCATTTT CASSWSGTVNQPQHF
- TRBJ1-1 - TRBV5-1 TGCGCCAGCAGTTTAGACAGTTGGAACACTGAAGCTTTCTTT CASSLDSWNTEAFF
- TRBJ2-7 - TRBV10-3 TGTGCCACCGGGGGACCGACCACAAAGCCGGACGAGCAGTACTTC CATGGPTTKPDEQYF
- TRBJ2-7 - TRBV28 TGTGCCAGCAGTTGGACTTGGGCCTCCAGCTCCTACGAGCAGTACTTC CASSWTWASSSYEQYF
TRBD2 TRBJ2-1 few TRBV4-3 TGCGCCAGCAGCCAAGATTGGCGGGAGCGGTACAATGAGCAGTTCTTC CASSQDWRERYNEQFF
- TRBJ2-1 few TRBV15 TGTGCAGCGCGGGACGTAACATACAATGAGCAGTTCTTC CAARDVTYNEQFF
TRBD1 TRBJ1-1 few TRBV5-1 TGCGCCAGCAGCCTAGGTAGACAGGGGCGGGGAGGCACTGAAGCTTTCTTT CASSLGRQGRGGTEAFF
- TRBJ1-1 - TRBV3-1 TGTGCCAGCAGCCCCCGGGTGGGGCGCGCTGAAGCTTTCTTT CASSPRVGRAEAFF
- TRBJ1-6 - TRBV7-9 TGTGCCAGCAGCAACGAGGGTGGCTCACCCCTCCACTTT CASSNEGGSPLHF
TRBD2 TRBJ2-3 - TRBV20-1 TGCAGTGCTACAACCGGGACTAGCGGGAGGGATACGCAGTATTTT CSATTGTSGRDTQYF
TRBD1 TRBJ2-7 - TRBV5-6 TGTGCCAGCAGCTCCACGCGATTTATCGGGACAGGGAGAGTCTACGAGCAGTACTTC CASSSTRFIGTGRVYEQYF